These T cell receptor beta chains were read from a single sample in a study of control samples from healthy donors and cancer patients. Assay used: immunoSEQ multiplex PCR; TCRdb lists only in-frame clones, some missing. This sample has some 140,000 clones, with approximately 89% found just once. Sequenced sample: PBMCs. The receptors shown here come from a man in his forties or fifties with head and neck cancer. Both conserved end residues are part of each CDR3. A D gene is named only where the DNA matches it firmly.

V gene	D gene	J gene	CDR3 DNA	CDR3 protein
TRBV9	.	TRBJ2-7	TGTGCCAGCAGCGATGAGGGAAACTCCTACGAGCAGTACTTC	CASSDEGNSYEQYF
TRBV7-9	.	TRBJ2-7	TGTGCCAGCAGCTTAGACCCCAGGGCCTACGAGCAGTACTTC	CASSLDPRAYEQYF
TRBV2	.	TRBJ2-7	TGTGCCAGCACGATCCCTACCCCAGGGTTGAGCTCCTACGAGCAGTACTTC	CASTIPTPGLSSYEQYF
TRBV5-6	.	TRBJ2-2	TGTGCCAGCAGCTTTGGACGGCTTCCGCCCGGGGAGCTGTTTTTT	CASSFGRLPPGELFF
TRBV5-4	.	TRBJ2-7	TGTGCCAGCAGCTTGGCCAGTGATAACTACGAGCAGTACTTC	CASSLASDNYEQYF
TRBV6-5	TRBD1	TRBJ1-1	TGTGCCAGCAACAACCTACAGGGGGGGAACACTGAAGCTTTCTTT	CASNNLQGGNTEAFF
TRBV5-1	TRBD1	TRBJ1-4	TGCGCCAGCAGCTTGCAACAGGGGGAAAAACTGTTTTTT	CASSLQQGEKLFF
TRBV10-2	.	TRBJ1-1	TGCGCCAGCAGTGTCTCACAGGGTGACCCTGAAGCTTTCTTT	CASSVSQGDPEAFF
TRBV7-8	.	TRBJ1-1	TGTGCCAGCAGCTCTGAGGGAAGGGGAAGGGCTTTCTTT	CASSSEGRGRAFF
TRBV3-1/TRBV3-2	.	TRBJ2-5	TGTGCCAGCAGCCAAGAGGGCAGAAAAGAGACCCAGTACTTC	CASSQEGRKETQYF